One and the same sample provided the 26 T cell receptor beta chains below, sequenced in a study of cytomegalovirus exposure and HLA in healthy donors. Using immunoSEQ multiplex PCR, the repertoire was profiled, and TCRdb retains in-frame clones only, with some absent. The table shows about 240,000 clones, with around 86% occurring only once. Sequenced material: PBMCs. The receptors originated from a woman aged 25 to 39 in good health and CMV-seropositive.

J is TRBJ2-5 and V is TRBV5-4; D might be TRBD1 (5 bases). The V gene lost 1 base and the J gene lost 4 bases, with 8 bases spanning the gap. This CDR3 is built from 13 residues. Germline CDR1 is SGHNT and CDR2 is YYREEE (reference sequence). This CDR3 is CASSLKGSETQYF. For the CDR3, the DNA is TGTGCCAGCAGCTTGAAGGGGTCAGAGACCCAGTACTTC.

This clone was counted a single time. This sequence joins TRBV5-4 and TRBJ1-1; a weak D match, TRBD1 (6 bases). Germline V gene data show CDR1 as SGHNT and CDR2 as YYREEE (reference sequence). This CDR3 spans 15 amino acids. Deletions cut 4 bases from V and 1 base from J, with 14 bases between. The CDR3 protein is CASSIGSQGNTEAFF. DNA for the CDR3: TGTGCCAGCAGCATCGGGTCACAGGGGAACACTGAAGCTTTCTTT.

This sequence joins TRBV10-3 and TRBJ2-3; 12 nucleotides line up with TRBD2. Trimming removed 6 bases from V and 2 bases from J; junction bases left unmatched: 9. This CDR3 spans 17 amino acids. The germline V gene encodes CDR1 ENHRY and CDR2 SYGVKD. The CDR3 loop is CAIREPGLAGYTDTQYF. CDR3 bases: TGTGCCATCAGGGAGCCGGGACTAGCGGGTTACACAGATACGCAGTATTTT.

The chain combines TRBV19 with TRBJ1-4; possibly TRBD1 for D (5 bases). Germline-derived CDR1 and CDR2 are LNHDA and SQIVND (reference sequence). This CDR3 has 18 amino acids. The ends were cut back, 4 bases at V and 0 bases at J, with 18 bases in the middle. As DNA, the CDR3 is TGTGCCAGTAGTAACCGTGGCGGGGCTCTTACAACTAATGAAAAACTGTTTTTT. Protein product: CASSNRGGALTTNEKLFF.

The chain joins TRBV10-1 to TRBJ2-1, with a weak D call TRBD2 (6 bases). Germline V gene lookup returns CDR1 WNHNN and CDR2 SYGVQD (reference sequence). V was shortened by 1 base and J by 6 bases, with 13 bases between the two germline ends. The CDR3 extends over 15 amino acids. CDR3 nucleotides: TGCGCCAGCAGTGAGTATGGGACTGGGAGCAATGAGCAGTTCTTC. Its protein is CASSEYGTGSNEQFF.

Comments on this clone: Germline is not matched at one junction end, which may reflect a read error. V and J are TRBV7-7 and TRBJ2-2; 7 nucleotides line up with TRBD1. CDR3 length equals 16 residues. Germline CDR1 SSHAT, CDR2 FNYEAQ (reference sequence). The CDR3 is CASSLEGGRNTGELFF. The CDR3 DNA reads TGTGCTAGCAGCTTAGAAGGGGGCAGGAACACCGGGGAGCTGTTTTTT.

The rearrangement joins TRBV4-1 to TRBJ1-1, with D possibly matching TRBD1 (6 bases). Germline CDR1 and CDR2: MGHRA and YSYEKL. V gave up 4 bases and J gave up 0 bases, with 15 bases separating them. This CDR3 comprises 16 residues. The CDR3 sequence: CASSLDRTDLNTEAFF. As DNA, the CDR3 is TGCGCCAGCAGCCTCGACAGGACTGACCTGAACACTGAAGCTTTCTTT.

The rearrangement joins TRBV19 to TRBJ1-3; the D gene is possibly TRBD1 (6 bases). The V gene's germline CDR1 is LNHDA and CDR2 SQIVND (reference sequence). Trimming removed 5 bases from V and 3 bases from J, with 20 bases in between. This CDR3 contains 17 residues. The CDR3 region has the DNA TGTGCCAGTAGTGTGGTGGGACGGGGGGCAAATGGAAACACCATATATTTT. Protein sequence: CASSVVGRGANGNTIYF.

V usage is TRBV19 and J usage is TRBJ1-2, with TRBD1 identical over 7 bases. The germline gives CDR1 LNHDA, CDR2 SQIVND (reference sequence). V lost 5 bases, J lost 4 bases, and 4 bases stayed unmatched. This CDR3 contains 13 residues. CDR3 region: CASSPGGFYGYTF. The CDR3 region has the DNA TGTGCCAGTAGTCCAGGGGGGTTCTATGGCTACACCTTC.

The genes are TRBV5-1 and TRBJ2-5, with D possibly TRBD1 on 6 matching bases. Trimming cost V 4 bases and J 5 bases, with 15 bases left between them. From germline, CDR1 is SGHRS and CDR2 YFSETQ. The CDR3 length is 14 residues. Here the CDR3 DNA reads TGCGCCAGCAGCGGCAACAGGGCCGTGGAGACCCAGTACTTC. Translated: CASSGNRAVETQYF.

The V call is TRBV4-1, the J call TRBJ2-1; 9 nucleotides match TRBD2. With 0 bases clipped from V and 4 bases from J, the junction kept 10 bases outside the gene matches. In germline, CDR1 is MGHRA, CDR2 YSYEKL. This CDR3 contains 18 residues. The CDR3 region is CASSQEDSWREGYNEQFF. CDR3 coding DNA: TGCGCCAGCAGCCAAGAGGACAGTTGGCGGGAGGGGTACAATGAGCAGTTCTTC.

The V call is TRBV11-2, the J call TRBJ1-1; 7 bases are shared with TRBD1. CDR1 is SGHAT, CDR2 FQNNGV, per germline. Unmatched junction bases numbered 7, after V lost 4 bases and J lost 2 bases. CDR3 length: 15 residues. The DNA of the CDR3 is TGTGCCAGCAGCTCGGGACAGTCACTTAACACTGAAGCTTTCTTT. Amino acid sequence: CASSSGQSLNTEAFF.

The table lists this clone with a count of one. The V and J genes are TRBV4-2 and TRBJ2-5; D gene uncertain. The CDR3 totals 14 residues. Trimming left V 1 base short and J 5 bases short, with 11 bases between. Looked up from germline, CDR1 is LGHNA and CDR2 is YNFKEQ. CDR3 amino acids: CASSQGNARETQYF. The CDR3 DNA sequence: TGTGCCAGCAGCCAAGGAAACGCGAGGGAGACCCAGTACTTC.

A remark on this clone: The same CDR3 also results from other DNA sequences found in this sample. The chain carries TRBV7-3 and TRBJ2-2; 14 positions agree with TRBD2. Germline CDR1 and CDR2: SGHTA and FQGTGA. The J segment lost 7 bases and the V segment lost 6 bases, leaving 7 bases of the junction unmatched. This CDR3 has 16 amino acids. The CDR3 spells CASSPRLAGGVGELFF. DNA for the CDR3: TGTGCCAGCAGTCCTAGACTAGCGGGAGGGGTCGGGGAGCTGTTTTTT.

The rearrangement joins TRBV5-4 to TRBJ2-3; TRBD2 matches 9 bases. CDR3 length: 16 amino acids. From germline, CDR1 is SGHNT and CDR2 YYREEE (reference sequence). V lost 4 bases, J lost 4 bases, and 10 bases stayed unmatched. The CDR3 coding sequence is TGTGCCAGCAGCAAGACTAGCGGCGTGATCTCAGATACGCAGTATTTT. This gives the protein CASSKTSGVISDTQYF.

The chain employs TRBV28 and TRBJ1-2; maybe TRBD1 (5 bases). This CDR3 has 16 amino acids. CDR1 and CDR2 (germline): MDHEN, SYDVKM. V dropped 2 bases and J dropped 1 base, with 14 bases sitting between them. CDR3 residues: CASSLGPRDSNYGYTF. In DNA form, the CDR3 reads TGTGCCAGCAGTTTAGGCCCCCGTGACAGTAACTATGGCTACACCTTC.

The chain carries TRBV11-3 and TRBJ2-7; 14 bases match TRBD2. CDR1 and CDR2 (germline): SGHNT, YENEEA. The ends lost 5 bases at V and 0 bases at J; junction bases unmatched: 0. CDR3 size: 15 residues. The CDR3 sequence: CASSGLAGGSYEQYF. In DNA form, the CDR3 reads TGTGCCAGCAGCGGACTAGCGGGGGGCTCCTACGAGCAGTACTTC.

The rearrangement uses TRBV28 and TRBJ2-6; possible D gene TRBD2, 6 bases. Germline lookup yields CDR1 MDHEN and CDR2 SYDVKM. The CDR3 contains 15 residues. Trimming left V 6 bases short and J 13 bases short, with 22 bases between. The CDR3 region has the DNA TGTGCCAGCAGCCCATTCTCGGGGGAGGCGGATGTCCTGACTTTC. It yields the protein CASSPFSGEADVLTF. Using reference TRBV28 and TRBJ2-6 for the parts outside the CDR3, the full variable domain is DVKVTQSSRYLVKRTGEKVFLECVQDMDHENMFWYRQDPGLGLRLIYFSYDVKMKEKGDIPEGYSVSREKKERFSLILESASTNQTSMYLCASSPFSGEADVLTFGAGSRLTVL.

The V gene is TRBV29-1, the J gene TRBJ2-3; 9 nucleotides line up with TRBD2. The CDR3 length is 16 residues. Per the germline V gene, CDR1 is SQVTM and CDR2 is ANQGSEA. The junction had 11 bases not matched to a gene; V was cut back by 7 bases and J by 0 bases. CDR3 bases: TGCAGCGCCAACAGGGTGCGGGAGGGTAGCACAGATACGCAGTATTTT. This translates into CSANRVREGSTDTQYF.

V is TRBV10-3 and J is TRBJ2-7; D unresolved. The CDR3 covers 11 residues. Germline CDR1 is ENHRY and CDR2 is SYGVKD. The ends were cut back, 5 bases at V and 5 bases at J, with 7 bases in the middle. The CDR3 protein is CAISLSHEQYF. The CDR3 DNA follows: TGTGCCATCAGTCTCTCTCACGAGCAGTACTTC.

The table lists this clone with a few counts. The chain combines TRBV7-9 with TRBJ2-7; the D is unclear. The germline gives CDR1 SEHNR, CDR2 FQNEAQ (reference sequence). There are 11 residues in the CDR3. V was shortened by 3 bases and J by 3 bases, with 3 bases between the two germline ends. The DNA of the CDR3 is TGTGCCAGCAGCTTGTACTACGAGCAGTACTTC. It codes for CASSLYYEQYF.

The chain recombines TRBV28 with TRBJ1-1; D gene uncertain. Trimming pared 3 bases from V and 0 bases from J, leaving 8 bases between. The CDR3 is 14 residues long. Germline V gene lookup returns CDR1 MDHEN and CDR2 SYDVKM. Here the CDR3 DNA reads TGTGCCAGCAGTTTCGTACAGCTGAACACTGAAGCTTTCTTT. As protein: CASSFVQLNTEAFF.

The rearrangement joins TRBV9 to TRBJ2-5; unclear D gene. This CDR3 has 14 amino acids. The V gene's germline CDR1 is SGDLS and CDR2 YYNGEE. Trimming cost V 0 bases and J 0 bases, with 6 bases left between them. The CDR3 DNA sequence: TGTGCCAGCAGCGTAGCCGGTTACCAAGAGACCCAGTACTTC. Translating it yields CASSVAGYQETQYF.

A word on this clone: One end of the junction is discordant with germline, which a read error may explain. The chain couples TRBV30 to TRBJ1-2; maybe TRBD1 (6 bases). The CDR3 is 16 amino acids. In germline, CDR1 is GTSNPN, CDR2 SVGIG (reference sequence). CDR3 amino acids: CGSDSEKTGEAYGHTF. The CDR3 region has the DNA TGTGGATCGGACTCGGAGAAGACAGGCGAGGCTTATGGCCACACCTTC.

The chain uses TRBV4-1 and TRBJ2-7, with 10 positions matching TRBD1. The CDR3 has 19 amino acids. Trimming at V came to 0 bases and at J to 3 bases, leaving 14 bases not matched to a gene. CDR1 is MGHRA and CDR2 is YSYEKL in the germline V gene. DNA of the CDR3: TGCGCCAGCAGCCAAGATGCTGTGGGGACAGGGGTCGTGGTCTACGAGCAGTACTTC. Its translation is CASSQDAVGTGVVVYEQYF.

This rearrangement joins TRBV27 to TRBJ2-7; weak D call: TRBD1 (6 bases). Germline assignment: CDR1 MNHEY and CDR2 SMNVEV (reference sequence). V was clipped by 6 bases and J by 7 bases, with 19 bases between them. The CDR3 runs to 14 residues. This chain's CDR3 is CASSKSPPTGEQYF. The CDR3 DNA reads TGTGCCAGCAGCAAGTCCCCCCCTACAGGGGAGCAGTACTTC.